This TCR beta chain stems from a study of shared clonotypes between healthy human individuals. Sequenced by immunoSEQ multiplex PCR; TCRdb stores in-frame clones only, minus some. Counted here are approximately 980,000 clones, 60% to 85% occurring once; the ten biggest clones make up roughly 1.5%. V was clipped by 4 bases and J by 0 bases; unmatched bases: 6. This CDR3 has 15 amino acids. Per the germline V gene, CDR1 is SGHRS and CDR2 is YFSETQ. This TCR was sampled from a man between 18 and 35 years old in good health. The sequencing sample was made of memory CD4+ T cells sorted from blood. The subset is: CD45RA-negative fraction. The rearrangement links TRBV5-1 to TRBJ2-7, with 8 bases matching TRBD1. CDR3 amino acids: CASSLTDRVSYEQYF. The CDR3 coding sequence is TGCGCCAGCAGCCTGACGGACAGGGTCTCCTACGAGCAGTACTTC.